What follows is one T cell receptor beta chain and its context. The target antigen is unknown. This sample was included in a study of CD8+ T cells in alopecia areata. General observations from the study: Scalp samples also contribute reads from the resident alphabeta T cells found in normal skin. Elevated clonality characterized lesional scalp relative to normal scalp, particularly in alopecia totalis/universalis.

Germline V gives CDR1 SGHRS, CDR2 YFSETQ. Trimming shortened V by 6 bases and J by 1 base, and 13 bases separated the two germline ends. The CDR3 is 14 amino acids. Alopecia areata patients provided lesional scalp punch biopsies and peripheral blood, both collected for the study. Extraction of RNA preceded its reverse transcription into cDNA, which served as the sequencing template. Generated by immunoSEQ multiplex PCR, the TCRdb table keeps only in-frame clones and is missing some. Among 90,000 to 120,000 clones listed, over 55% were seen once. This chain links TRBV5-1 with TRBJ1-1; TRBD1 might be the D (6 bases). The sample comprised NKG2D-low CD8+ T cells sorted from blood. The TCR comes from a human donor with alopecia areata. CDR3 amino acids: CASTPGHQNTEAFF. The CDR3 nucleotides are TGCGCCAGCACACCGGGACACCAGAACACTGAAGCTTTCTTT.